These T cell receptor beta chains were read from a single sample in a study of HIV-infected patients and healthy controls. TCRdb passed the 5' RACE reads through MiXCR, listing each CDR3 protein once. This sample yields fewer than 11,000 distinct CDR3 sequences, of which around 5.2% are seen a single time; approximately 14% belongs to the top ten. The starting material was blood, obtained before antiretroviral therapy. Receptors were obtained from an adult with HIV infection. The CDR3 runs from the conserved cysteine through the conserved F or W. D genes are given only for firm matches. Clone size is shown for a subset of rows, as once, few, many or a class of expanded clone.

d_call | j_call | clone_size | v_call | cdr3_nt | cdr3_aa
TRBD2 | TRBJ2-7 | many | TRBV29-1 | TGCAGCGTTGCGCTGGGTGGGAGGGACGAGCAGTACTTC | CSVALGGRDEQYF
TRBD2 | TRBJ2-7 | many | TRBV5-1 | TGCGCCAGCAGCCCCTTCGCGGGAGAGGACGAGCAGTACTTC | CASSPFAGEDEQYF
TRBD1 | TRBJ2-1 | many | TRBV9 | TGTGCCAGCAGCGTAGGGGGGGGACAGGGGTACAATGAGCAGTTCTTC | CASSVGGGQGYNEQFF
TRBD1 | TRBJ1-2 | large | TRBV2 | TGTGCCAGCGGACAGGCCTATGGCTACACCTTC | CASGQAYGYTF
- | TRBJ1-6 | - | TRBV25-1 | TGTGCCAGCAGTAATGGTATAGATTCACCCCTCCACTTT | CASSNGIDSPLHF
TRBD1 | TRBJ2-7 | - | TRBV5-7 | TGTGCCAGCAGCTTGGGGGACAGGGGAAACGAGCAGTACTTC | CASSLGDRGNEQYF
- | TRBJ2-7 | medium-sized | TRBV24-1 | TGTGCCACCAGTGGGGGGAACTACGAGCAGTACTTC | CATSGGNYEQYF
- | TRBJ2-2 | many | TRBV6-2/TRBV6-3 | TGTGCCAGCAGTTCTAGCGTTTCCTCCGGGGAGCTGTTTTTT | CASSSSVSSGELFF
TRBD1 | TRBJ1-2 | many | TRBV24-1 | TGTGCCACCAGTGATCCTCAGGGGGCTGGGGGCTACACCTTC | CATSDPQGAGGYTF
- | TRBJ1-4 | many | TRBV28 | TGTGCCAGCAGTTTAATTGACGCAGGAGCAGCAGAAAAACTGTTTTTT | CASSLIDAGAAEKLFF
TRBD1 | TRBJ2-3 | few | TRBV7-2 | TGTGCCAGCAGCTTTTTACAGGGGGCGGGAACAGATACGCAGTATTTT | CASSFLQGAGTDTQYF
- | TRBJ2-3 | many | TRBV27 | TGTGCCAGCAGTTTACGGGATCGCACAGATACGCAGTATTTT | CASSLRDRTDTQYF
- | TRBJ2-7 | many | TRBV20-1 | TGCAGTGCGCACCCCCAGGGGAGCTACGAGCAGTACTTC | CSAHPQGSYEQYF
- | TRBJ2-7 | many | TRBV3-1 | TGTGCCAGCAGCCAACCCAAGGGGAGCCCCTCCTACGAGCAGTACTTC | CASSQPKGSPSYEQYF
- | TRBJ1-2 | - | TRBV7-9 | TGTGCCAGCGGCCCCGCGGCTCCGTCCTATGGCCACACCTTC | CASGPAAPSYGHTF
- | TRBJ2-1 | - | TRBV5-4 | TGTGCCAGCAGCTTGACGGCGGGGGCACTCTACAATGAGCAGTTCTTC | CASSLTAGALYNEQFF
- | TRBJ2-7 | - | TRBV27 | TGTGCCAGCAGTTTGGGGAGCAGGTCCTACGAGCAGTACTTC | CASSLGSRSYEQYF
TRBD2 | TRBJ2-1 | many | TRBV12-3/TRBV12-4 | TGTGCCACTGGACTAGCGGGAGTTGAGCAGTTCTTC | CATGLAGVEQFF
- | TRBJ2-7 | - | TRBV7-2 | TGTGCCAGCAGCTTAGGCGGGGGCCCCTACGGGCAGTACTTC | CASSLGGGPYGQYF
- | TRBJ1-2 | many | TRBV4-2 | TGTGCCAGCAGCCAAGATCTAGTAATAGGAGAGGGCTACACCTTC | CASSQDLVIGEGYTF
- | TRBJ2-7 | medium-sized | TRBV12-3/TRBV12-4 | TGTGCCAGCAGCGGGACTTTAAGCGACGAGCAGTACTTC | CASSGTLSDEQYF
TRBD2 | TRBJ2-2 | - | TRBV20-1 | TGCAGTGCTAGAGACCCGACTAGCGGGGAGAACACCGGGGAGCTGTTTTTT | CSARDPTSGENTGELFF